The 27 T cell receptor beta chains reported below all come from one sample, sequenced in a study of T-cell reconstitution after alpha-beta-depleted transplantation in children. The TCRbeta library was prepared with unique molecular identifiers. TCRdb ran MiXCR on the PCR reads and lists one entry per CDR3 protein. Counted here are approximately 800,000 distinct CDR3 sequences, less than 20% occurring once; the ten biggest clones make up 5%. The starting material was PBMCs, mostly from graft donor cells, obtained 360 days after TCRalphabeta/CD19-depleted stem cell transplant. These receptors all stem from a male patient younger than 18 who had a stem cell transplant for acute lymphoblastic leukemia, so the T cells may come from the graft donor.

The chain is built from TRBV20-1 and TRBJ2-1, with 8 positions matching TRBD1. V lost 6 bases and J lost 8; bases outside the gene matches: 9. The CDR3 totals 13 residues. CDR1 and CDR2 (germline): DFQATT, SNEGSKA (reference sequence). The CDR3 loop is CSAKGRGRHEQFF. CDR3 in DNA: TGCAGTGCCAAGGGCAGGGGGCGACATGAGCAGTTCTTC.

Ten or more counts support this clonotype. This rearrangement joins TRBV12-3 or TRBV12-4 to TRBJ2-2; D tentatively reads TRBD1 or TRBD2 (5 bases each). CDR3 size: 15 residues. V lost 4 bases and J lost 5, with 14 bases in between. The CDR3 region is CASSYRPPGTGELFF. The DNA for the CDR3 is TGTGCCAGCAGTTACAGGCCCCCGGGGACCGGGGAGCTGTTTTTT.

In this sample, this clonotype turned up a few times. The rearrangement uses TRBV5-1 and TRBJ2-6; D remains unclear. Trimming cost V 4 bases and J 0 bases, with 14 bases left between them. Germline V CDR1 and CDR2: SGHRS, YFSETQ. The CDR3 extends over 17 amino acids. The chain's CDR3 is CASSPFVGSSGANVLTF. For the CDR3, the DNA is TGCGCCAGCAGCCCTTTCGTTGGTAGCTCTGGGGCCAACGTCCTGACTTTC.

V and J are TRBV3-1 and TRBJ2-7, with a possible D match to TRBD1 (6 bases). CDR1 and CDR2 (germline): LGHDT, YNNKEL (reference sequence). Trimming took off 4 bases at V and 5 bases at J, with 15 bases between the two ends. CDR3 length equals 14 residues. CDR3 loop: CASSLGGFHHEQYF. The DNA for the CDR3 is TGTGCCAGCAGCCTTGGGGGCTTCCACCACGAGCAGTACTTC.

This chain uses TRBV12-3 or TRBV12-4 with TRBJ2-5; 8 bases align to TRBD1. V lost 4 bases, J lost 5 bases, and 9 bases stayed unmatched. CDR3 length: 15 amino acids. The CDR3 nucleotides are TGTGCCAGCAGTTCCCGGACAGGGATGGTGGAGACCCAGTACTTC. Its protein product is CASSSRTGMVETQYF.

The chain is built from TRBV18 and TRBJ2-3; 10 positions agree with TRBD2. This CDR3 contains 18 residues. Germline assignment: CDR1 KGHSH and CDR2 LQKENI. V trimming: 3 bases; J trimming: 0 bases; junction bases outside the gene matches: 9. The CDR3 sequence: CASSPRLAGARSTDTQYF. The CDR3 region has the DNA TGTGCCAGCTCACCCCGTCTAGCGGGAGCAAGGAGCACAGATACGCAGTATTTT. The variable domain in full, completed from reference TRBV18 and TRBJ2-3, reads NAGVMQNPRHLVRRRGQEARLRCSPMKGHSHVYWYRQLPEEGLKFMVYLQKENIIDESGMPKERFSAEFPKEGPSILRIQQVVRGDSAAYFCASSPRLAGARSTDTQYFGPGTRLTVL.

This clonotype appeared a few times. The V call is TRBV7-3, the J call TRBJ2-3; D perhaps matches TRBD2 (5 bases). The V end lost 0 bases, the J end lost 7 bases, and 14 bases lay between the germline ends. This CDR3 is built from 15 residues. Germline loops: CDR1 SGHTA, CDR2 FQGTGA. The CDR3 DNA is TGTGCCAGCAGCTTAACGTCATTGGGCGGGTATACGCAGTATTTT. Translation gives CASSLTSLGGYTQYF.

The rearrangement uses TRBV12-3 or TRBV12-4 and TRBJ1-1; D unresolved. Trimming cost V 5 bases and J 1 base, with 11 bases left between them. This CDR3 spans 14 amino acids. This CDR3 is CASSPRASNTEAFF. The CDR3, as DNA: TGTGCCAGCAGTCCTCGGGCATCGAACACTGAAGCTTTCTTT.

The table lists this clonotype with a few counts. The CDR3, as DNA: TGTGCCACCAGTGAGACTAGCGGAGTGAACACCGGGGAGCTGTTTTTT. It is translated as CATSETSGVNTGELFF. The chain employs TRBV24-1 and TRBJ2-2, with TRBD2 matching 9 bases. The CDR3 length is 16 residues. The V and J ends lost 4 bases and 1 base, in that order; junction bases with no gene match: 3. In germline, CDR1 is KGHDR, CDR2 SFDVKD.

This chain uses TRBV24-1 with TRBJ2-3; TRBD1 matches 8 bases. Germline CDR1 and CDR2: KGHDR and SFDVKD. J gave up 7 bases and V 7 bases, and 6 bases lay outside the gene matches. This CDR3 is 13 amino acids long. Here the CDR3 reads CATRGQGENTQYF. The CDR3 DNA follows: TGTGCCACCAGAGGACAGGGAGAAAATACGCAGTATTTT.

The chain carries TRBV7-2 and TRBJ2-5; TRBD2 agrees at 7 bases. The CDR3 consists of 16 residues. Trimming at V came to 0 bases and at J to 3 bases, leaving 7 bases not matched to a gene. Germline V gene data show CDR1 as SGHTA and CDR2 as FQGNSA. The CDR3 coding sequence is TGTGCCAGCAGCTTAGCTTACGTGGGAGGGAAAGAGACCCAGTACTTC. It specifies CASSLAYVGGKETQYF.

This sequence joins TRBV5-1 and TRBJ2-7; maybe TRBD1 (5 bases). V lost 4 bases to trimming and J lost 1 base, with 21 bases between them. Germline V gene sequence: CDR1 SGHRS, CDR2 YFSETQ. This CDR3 spans 17 amino acids. As DNA, the CDR3 is TGCGCCAGCAGCCAGCTCCTTGGTGAGGACACTTCCTACGAGCAGTACTTC. It translates to CASSQLLGEDTSYEQYF.

This clonotype was recorded a few times. The chain has TRBV10-2 and TRBJ2-7; D is perhaps TRBD1 (6 bases). V was clipped by 6 bases and J by 2 bases, with 17 bases between them. This CDR3 is built from 15 residues. Germline V gene lookup returns CDR1 WSHSY and CDR2 SAAADI. DNA of the CDR3: TGCGCCAGCAGGCCATACAGGGAACCTACCTACGAGCAGTACTTC. Protein sequence: CASRPYREPTYEQYF.

This rearrangement joins TRBV7-3 to TRBJ2-7; D is undetermined. Trimming cost V 6 bases and J 3 bases, with 12 bases left between them. Germline CDR1 is SGHTA and CDR2 is FQGTGA. The CDR3 contains 13 residues. CDR3 sequence: CASSWGPDYEQYF. Here the CDR3 DNA reads TGTGCCAGCAGTTGGGGTCCCGACTACGAGCAGTACTTC.

This clonotype was picked up many times. The genes are TRBV13 and TRBJ2-3, with D hard to call. CDR1 is PRHDT, CDR2 FYEKMQ, per germline (reference sequence). This CDR3 is 14 amino acids long. The V and J ends lost 2 bases and 0 bases respectively, with 6 bases between them. The DNA of the CDR3 is TGTGCCAGCAGCTTAAGGGTTAGCACAGATACGCAGTATTTT. Translating gives CASSLRVSTDTQYF.

The V call is TRBV30, the J call TRBJ2-7, with D perhaps matching TRBD2 (6 bases). The CDR3 is made up of 15 amino acids. The V end was cut by 3 bases, the J end by 3 bases, with 18 bases between. The germline CDR1 and CDR2 sequences are GTSNPN and SVGIG (reference sequence). The CDR3, as DNA: TGTGCCTGGAGGTCCGGGACTTTCTATTACTACGAGCAGTACTTC. Residues: CAWRSGTFYYYEQYF.

This clonotype has only a few counts. The J gene is TRBJ1-1, the V gene TRBV6-1; D is unclear. The CDR3 length is 16 residues. From germline, CDR1 is MNHNS and CDR2 SASEGT. The V gene lost 6 bases and the J gene lost 3 bases, with 20 bases spanning the gap. The CDR3 bases are TGTGCCAGCAGCGATCCCGCGCGGGGATGGTACACTGAAGCTTTCTTT. Translation gives CASSDPARGWYTEAFF.

The chain couples TRBV10-3 to TRBJ2-3; 8 nucleotides line up with TRBD2. Per the germline V gene, CDR1 is ENHRY and CDR2 is SYGVKD. The CDR3 covers 18 residues. With 2 bases clipped from V and 0 bases from J, the junction kept 10 bases outside the gene matches. Here the CDR3 DNA reads TGTGCCATCAGTGAGCCTCGGATAACTAGCGGAAGCACAGATACGCAGTATTTT. It yields the protein CAISEPRITSGSTDTQYF.

This clonotype was counted ten times or more. This sequence joins TRBV29-1 and TRBJ2-7; tentative D call: TRBD2 (5 bases). There are 11 residues in the CDR3. V gave up 7 bases and J gave up 9 bases, with 16 bases separating them. Germline V CDR1 and CDR2: SQVTM, ANQGSEA. This CDR3 reads CSAVSGSSQYF. For the CDR3, the DNA is TGCAGCGCGGTCTCGGGGTCTTCGCAGTACTTC.

The chain couples TRBV7-9 to TRBJ1-2, with 7 bases that match TRBD1. The CDR3 has 12 amino acids. Germline CDR1 is SEHNR and CDR2 is FQNEAQ (reference sequence). J lost 2 bases, V lost 10 bases, and 4 bases had no gene match. The CDR3 DNA reads TGTGCCATCCCAGGGGGGAACTATGGCTACACCTTC. It encodes CAIPGGNYGYTF.

This clonotype was detected only a few times. The chain combines TRBV20-1 with TRBJ2-1; the match to TRBD2 covers 11 bases. Trimming cost V 2 bases and J 6 bases; bases outside gene matches: 6. The germline gives CDR1 DFQATT, CDR2 SNEGSKA (reference sequence). This CDR3 contains 15 residues. The CDR3 sequence: CSARHSGRAFNEQFF. DNA for the CDR3: TGCAGTGCTAGACATAGCGGGAGGGCCTTCAATGAGCAGTTCTTC.

The chain links TRBV2 to TRBJ1-3; 7 bases map to TRBD1. Germline-derived CDR1 and CDR2 are SNHLY and FYNNEI. The CDR3 is made up of 17 amino acids. V gave up 3 bases and J gave up 0 bases; unmatched junction bases: 8. CDR3 sequence (DNA): TGTGCCAGCAGTGAGGGACAGCATATTCTCTCTGGAAACACCATATATTTT. Translation gives CASSEGQHILSGNTIYF.

In its sample, this clonotype was seen a few times. This sequence joins TRBV21-1 and TRBJ2-7; the table names TRBD1, a call not compared with the DNA. TRBV21-1 is designated a pseudogene. The CDR3 length is 14 residues. The CDR3, as DNA: TGTGCCAGCAGCAAATACCGGGAATCCTACGAGCAGTACTTC. Translated: CASSKYRESYEQYF.

This clonotype was seen at least ten times. The chain is built from TRBV5-1 and TRBJ1-4, with D possibly matching TRBD1 (5 bases). Trimming removed 0 bases at V and 5 bases at J, with 11 bases between. The CDR3 is 15 amino acids. CDR1 and CDR2 from the germline V gene are SGHRS and YFSETQ. Here the CDR3 reads CASSLGGRWNEKLFF. CDR3 coding DNA: TGCGCCAGCAGCTTGGGGGGACGGTGGAATGAAAAACTGTTTTTT.

The sample holds a few counts of this clonotype. The chain carries TRBV7-9 and TRBJ2-1, with 7 positions matching TRBD1. The CDR3 runs to 13 residues. Germline lookup yields CDR1 SEHNR and CDR2 FQNEAQ (reference sequence). V trimming: 0 bases; J trimming: 16 bases; junction bases outside the gene matches: 9. The CDR3 loop reads CASSLATTGAGFF. The CDR3 bases are TGTGCCAGCAGCTTAGCGACTACAGGGGCTGGATTCTTC.

The chain couples TRBV19 to TRBJ2-1, with TRBD1 as a possible D gene (6 bases). Germline V lookup: CDR1 LNHDA, CDR2 SQIVND (reference sequence). Trimming removed 0 bases at V and 9 bases at J, with 12 bases between. There are 14 residues in the CDR3. As DNA, the CDR3 is TGTGCCAGTAGTATAGAGCCTTTCAGGGGTGAGCAGTTCTTC. Encoded protein: CASSIEPFRGEQFF.

This clonotype was seen a few times. This rearrangement joins TRBV4-1 to TRBJ1-1; D might be TRBD1 (5 bases). The CDR3 consists of 14 residues. Trimming took 2 bases from V and 1 from J, leaving 8 bases between them. Germline lookup yields CDR1 MGHRA and CDR2 YSYEKL. The chain's CDR3 is CASSQRGRNTEAFF. The DNA of the CDR3 is TGCGCCAGCAGCCAAAGGGGTCGGAACACTGAAGCTTTCTTT.